This T cell receptor beta chain stems from a study of T-cell memory formation after mild COVID-19. Study overall: There were largely donor-specific TCR clusters.

As concerns this clonotype: What it binds is not known.

Study-wide points: In pre-infection memory, a portion of responding clones appeared, which suggested that cross-reactive memory joined.

Employing constant-segment primers, 5'RACE generated TCR alpha and TCR beta cDNA libraries bearing sample barcodes and UMIs. TCRdb itself ran the 5' RACE reads through MiXCR, one entry per CDR3 protein. The repertoire has about 290,000 distinct CDR3 sequences, approximately 16% of them found once; the top ten carry 22%. The material sequenced was PBMCs or a T cell subset sorted from them (not recorded which). The receptor's source is a man between 18 and 29 years old who had mild COVID-19 (a few samples of this study predate the infection). Cell type and time point are not known.

CDR3 region: CASSGRDSGVNEQFF. The CDR3 nucleotides are TGCGCCAGCAGCGGCCGGGACAGCGGGGTCAATGAGCAGTTCTTC. The chain uses TRBV4-3 and TRBJ2-1; D might be TRBD1 or TRBD2, each matching 7 bases. Germline lookup yields CDR1 LGHNA and CDR2 YSLEER. The CDR3 spans 15 residues. V was cut by 5 bases and J by 6 bases, with 17 bases left in between.